This T cell receptor (beta chain) is drawn from a study of CD8+ T cells in alopecia areata. Treatment of the sample: oral pan-JAK inhibitor, 5-10 mg twice daily. Extracted from the samples, RNA was reverse transcribed into cDNA to serve as the sequencing template. TCRdb's copy holds only in-frame clones and misses some; the assay was immunoSEQ multiplex PCR. The sample includes around 190,000 clones, 55% to 70% seen only once; the top ten take more than 3.5%. For this clone: Its matching antigen is unknown.

Whole-study findings and limits: The study found tofacitinib significantly decreased scalp clonality and expanded CD8+ clones among the top 100.

V lost 4 bases, J lost 1 base, and 7 bases stayed unmatched. Germline V gene sequence: CDR1 SGHNT, CDR2 YYREEE (reference sequence). CDR3 length: 15 residues. The chain links TRBV5-4 to TRBJ1-1, with TRBD1 identical over 7 bases. This TCR was sampled from a human donor with alopecia areata. Sequencing used CD4+ T cells sorted from blood, obtained at week 4, from a patient treated with tofacitinib. Written as DNA, the CDR3 is TGTGCCAGCAGCCAACAGGGGCGGGGGAACACTGAAGCTTTCTTT. Its translation: CASSQQGRGNTEAFF.